This T cell receptor beta chain comes out of a study of T cell repertoires in cytomegalovirus infection. To note about this clonotype: Its antigen is unidentified.

With V trimmed by 1 base and J by 9 bases, 11 bases remained unmatched. The CDR3 is made up of 16 amino acids. CDR1 is LGHNA, CDR2 YSLEER, per germline. TCRdb recomputed calls from the reads with MiXCR, one row per CDR3 protein. The sample holds approximately 910,000 distinct CDR3 sequences; roughly 30% are singletons and the top ten take roughly 13%. The TCR comes from a human donor in good health (CMV status not recorded). Some clones in this sample may be carry-over from other donors' samples. The source material was cultured CD8+ T cells from PBMCs, sampled from culture after CMV antigen stimulation. This chain joins TRBV4-3 and TRBJ1-2; 10 bases agree with TRBD1. CDR3 in DNA: TGCGCCAGCAGCCAAGCGCTAGAGGGACAGGGGACTTGCTACACCTTC. It specifies CASSQALEGQGTCYTF.